These T cell receptor beta chains were read from a single sample in a study of T cells expressing NK-cell markers. For each CDR3 protein, TCRdb gives one entry from its re-call of the 5' RACE reads, without DNA. The sample holds over 350,000 distinct CDR3 sequences. The source material was blood T cells: a sorted CD56 or NKG2C T cell subset, CD4+ or CD8+ T cells, or bulk PBMC T cells (not recorded which). These receptors were obtained from a woman aged 45-65 years in good health. CDR3s include the opening cysteine and the closing phenylalanine or tryptophan.

j_call: TRBJ2-3; v_call: TRBV7-9; cdr3_aa: CASSQGTGPADTQYF
j_call: TRBJ2-3; v_call: TRBV4-1; cdr3_aa: CASSLGSGENTDTQYF
j_call: TRBJ2-1; v_call: TRBV5-1; cdr3_aa: CASSLMDPKGDEQFF
j_call: TRBJ2-1; v_call: TRBV7-2; cdr3_aa: CASSLGSGRVNEQFF
j_call: TRBJ2-1; v_call: TRBV4-1; cdr3_aa: CASRESGGKNEQFF
j_call: TRBJ2-3; v_call: TRBV20-1; cdr3_aa: CSARLTGGVDTQYF
j_call: TRBJ1-2; v_call: TRBV27; cdr3_aa: CASRPSTGARNYGYTF
j_call: TRBJ2-2; v_call: TRBV30; cdr3_aa: CAWTRRGYTGELFF
j_call: TRBJ2-1; v_call: TRBV10-3; cdr3_aa: CAIVREDYNEQFF
j_call: TRBJ2-1; v_call: TRBV12-3/TRBV12-4; cdr3_aa: CASSPSDSSYNEQFF